This T cell receptor (beta chain) was identified in a study of T cell therapy after organ transplantation. As concerns this clone: Its cognate antigen is unknown. At the DNA level, this CDR3 is encoded by other sequences in the same sample as well.

The table came from immunoSEQ multiplex PCR; TCRdb's copy has only in-frame clones and leaves some out. Of tens of thousands of clones listed, 94% are singletons. This CDR3 is 14 amino acids long. Germline assignment: CDR1 MNHNY and CDR2 SVGAGI (reference sequence). Trimming removed 6 bases from V and 2 bases from J, with 14 bases in between. This clonotype originated in a human patient who had received a solid organ transplant and had CMV disease. The sample was CD8+ T cells from blood, taken before autologous CMV-specific T cell therapy. This chain links TRBV6-6 with TRBJ2-7; the D gene is possibly TRBD1 (6 bases). In DNA, the CDR3 is TGTGCCAGCAGCCCTGGGGGCTCTACCTACGAGCAGTACTTC. Protein product: CASSPGGSTYEQYF.